This T cell receptor (beta chain) was captured in a study of cytomegalovirus exposure and HLA in healthy donors. Study-wide context: As an earlier analysis found, roughly 170 million T cells yielded 100 million to 130 million unique TCR beta sequences. Among around 400 genotyped donors, about 85% fell in the Caucasian-associated ancestry cluster.

The PCR had 60 Vbeta and 13 Jbeta primers. Using immunoSEQ multiplex PCR, the repertoire was profiled, and TCRdb retains in-frame clones only, with some absent. This table holds about 92,000 clones, over 70% found once. Germline V gives CDR1 SGDLS, CDR2 YYNGEE. V was clipped by 0 bases and J by 0 bases; unmatched bases: 1. CDR3 length: 16 residues. This clonotype was obtained from a girl aged 2-10 years in good health and CMV-seropositive. The chain carries TRBV9 and TRBJ2-1; the match to TRBD2 covers 9 bases. Sequenced material: PBMCs. The CDR3 sequence is CASSVGGRASYNEQFF. CDR3 nucleotides: TGTGCCAGCAGCGTAGGCGGGAGGGCCTCCTACAATGAGCAGTTCTTC. Filled out from reference TRBV9 and TRBJ2-1, the complete variable domain reads DSGVTQTPKHLITATGQRVTLRCSPRSGDLSVYWYQQSLDQGLQFLIQYYNGEERAKGNILERFSAQQFPDLHSELNLSSLELGDSALYFCASSVGGRASYNEQFFGPGTRLTVL.